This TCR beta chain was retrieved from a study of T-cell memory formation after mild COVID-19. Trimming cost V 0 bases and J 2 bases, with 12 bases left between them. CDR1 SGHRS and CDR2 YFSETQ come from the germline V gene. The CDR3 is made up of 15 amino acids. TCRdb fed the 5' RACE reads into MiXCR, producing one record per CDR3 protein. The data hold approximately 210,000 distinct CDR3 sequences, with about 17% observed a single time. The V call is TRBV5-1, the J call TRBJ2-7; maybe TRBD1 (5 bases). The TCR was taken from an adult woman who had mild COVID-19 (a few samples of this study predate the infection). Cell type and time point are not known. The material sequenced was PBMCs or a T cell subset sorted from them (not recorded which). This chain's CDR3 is CASSLVPGITYEQYF. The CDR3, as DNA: TGCGCCAGCAGCTTGGTTCCAGGGATAACCTACGAGCAGTACTTC.